These 19 T cell receptor beta chains came from one sample sequenced in a study of T cell responses to AZD1222 COVID-19 vaccine. Only in-frame clones appear in the TCRdb table, and some are missing; sequencing was by immunoSEQ multiplex PCR. The sample lists roughly 140,000 clones, under 95% occurring once. The specimen was peripheral blood, collected 28 days after the second AZD1222 dose. The receptors come from an adult who received the AZD1222 COVID-19 vaccine.

This CDR3 is CASRTNYGYTF. The CDR3 DNA is TGTGCCAGTCGGACAAATTATGGCTACACCTTC. The gene calls are TRBV19 and TRBJ1-2; D perhaps matches TRBD1 (5 bases). The ends were cut back, 8 bases at V and 5 bases at J, with 9 bases in the middle. This CDR3 region has 11 residues. From germline, CDR1 is LNHDA and CDR2 SQIVND (reference sequence).

V and J are TRBV11-2 and TRBJ1-1; maybe TRBD1 (6 bases). V lost 2 bases and J 2 bases, leaving 15 bases between the germline ends. There are 16 residues in the CDR3. The V gene's germline CDR1 is SGHAT and CDR2 FQNNGV. The CDR3 is CASSLLGGRGNTEAFF. In nucleotides, the CDR3 is TGTGCCAGCAGCTTATTGGGAGGCAGGGGAAACACTGAAGCTTTCTTT. The full variable domain, completed using reference TRBV11-2 and TRBJ1-1, is EAGVAQSPRYKIIEKRQSVAFWCNPISGHATLYWYQQILGQGPKLLIQFQNNGVVDDSQLPKDRFSAERLKGVDSTLKIQPAKLEDSAVYLCASSLLGGRGNTEAFFGQGTRLTVV.

The chain combines TRBV3-1 (or the pseudogene TRBV3-2) with TRBJ1-2; D remains unclear. CDR3 length: 14 residues. V dropped 6 bases and J dropped 0 bases, with 11 bases sitting between them. Germline CDR1 LGHDT, CDR2 YNNKEL (reference sequence). Here the CDR3 DNA reads TGTGCCAGCAGGGCAGCCGGGACTAACTATGGCTACACCTTC. Protein product: CASRAAGTNYGYTF.

The chain carries TRBV3-1 (or the pseudogene TRBV3-2) and TRBJ1-6; 7 bases fit TRBD1. The length of the CDR3 is 16 residues. Germline V gives CDR1 LGHDT, CDR2 YNNKEL (reference sequence). The V and J ends lost 3 bases and 10 bases, in that order; junction bases with no gene match: 12. This chain's CDR3 is CASSQNQGGVGSPLHF. Written as DNA, the CDR3 is TGTGCCAGCAGCCAGAACCAGGGGGGAGTGGGATCACCCCTCCACTTT.

V is TRBV9 and J is TRBJ2-5; the match to TRBD1 covers 7 bases. V lost 6 bases and J lost 0; bases outside the gene matches: 5. Germline assignment: CDR1 SGDLS and CDR2 YYNGEE. The CDR3 has 14 residues. CDR3 protein: CASTLGTDQETQYF. CDR3 bases: TGTGCCAGCACCTTAGGGACAGACCAAGAGACCCAGTACTTC.

The chain links TRBV25-1 to TRBJ1-5; no clear D. Trimming removed 2 bases from V and 4 bases from J, with 21 bases in between. This CDR3 has 18 amino acids. Germline CDR1 is MGHDK and CDR2 is SYGVNS. Here the CDR3 DNA reads TGTGCCAGCAGTGAAGTTGGGAGCGCGACGGTGCGGAATCAGCCCCAGCATTTT. This translates into CASSEVGSATVRNQPQHF. Complete variable domain (other parts from reference TRBV25-1 and TRBJ1-5): EADIYQTPRYLVIGTGKKITLECSQTMGHDKMYWYQQDPGMELHLIHYSYGVNSTEKGDLSSESTVSRIRTEHFPLTLESARPSHTSQYLCASSEVGSATVRNQPQHFGDGTRLSIL.

The chain employs TRBV19 and TRBJ1-2; a possible D gene is TRBD1 (6 bases). Trimming took 5 bases from V and 1 from J, leaving 11 bases between them. This CDR3 spans 14 amino acids. CDR1 LNHDA and CDR2 SQIVND come from the germline V gene (reference sequence). The CDR3 loop is CASSGQGHNYGYTF. CDR3 nucleotide sequence: TGTGCCAGTAGTGGGCAGGGGCATAACTATGGCTACACCTTC.

CDR3 region: CASSIRGPETQYF. DNA of the CDR3: TGTGCCAGCAGCATCAGGGGACCAGAGACCCAGTACTTC. The chain couples TRBV7-3 to TRBJ2-5; D is possibly TRBD1 (6 bases). Germline loops: CDR1 SGHTA, CDR2 FQGTGA. Trimming took off 5 bases at V and 4 bases at J, with 11 bases between the two ends. This CDR3 comprises 13 residues.

The rearrangement uses TRBV6-5 and TRBJ2-3, with 8 bases fitting TRBD2. Trimming removed 8 bases from V and 1 base from J; junction bases left unmatched: 2. The CDR3 spans 13 residues. CDR1 is MNHEY and CDR2 is SVGAGI in the germline V gene. CDR3 in DNA: TGTGCCAGCGCGGGGGGTGGCACAGATACGCAGTATTTT. Translating gives CASAGGGTDTQYF.

In this sample, this clone turned up once. The rearrangement uses TRBV6-5 and TRBJ1-2, with D possibly TRBD1 on 5 matching bases. The CDR3 has 15 amino acids. Looked up from germline, CDR1 is MNHEY and CDR2 is SVGAGI. With 7 bases removed from V and 5 bases from J, the gap between germline ends came to 20 bases. Here the CDR3 DNA reads TGTGCCAGCATTCGACAAGGGGACGGATTATATGGCTACACCTTC. Protein product: CASIRQGDGLYGYTF.

This sequence joins TRBV5-6 and TRBJ2-7, with D perhaps being TRBD1 or TRBD2 (5 bases each). V gave up 0 bases and J gave up 0 bases, with 7 bases separating them. The CDR3 is 14 residues long. Germline CDR1 SGHDT, CDR2 YYEEEE. DNA of the CDR3: TGTGCCAGCAGCTTGGTGGGGGACTCCTACGAGCAGTACTTC. Translating gives CASSLVGDSYEQYF. Complete variable domain (other parts from reference TRBV5-6 and TRBJ2-7): DAGVTQSPTHLIKTRGQQVTLRCSPKSGHDTVSWYQQALGQGPQFIFQYYEEEERQRGNFPDRFSGHQFPNYSSELNVNALLLGDSALYLCASSLVGDSYEQYFGPGTRLTVT.

The rearrangement joins TRBV27 to TRBJ2-7; D ambiguous. CDR1 and CDR2 from the germline V gene are MNHEY and SMNVEV (reference sequence). This CDR3 contains 12 residues. The V and J ends lost 11 bases and 2 bases respectively, with 13 bases between them. This CDR3 reads CADTGLAYEQYF. For the CDR3, the DNA is TGTGCCGACACGGGCCTCGCCTACGAGCAGTACTTC.

The DNA of the CDR3 is TGCGCCAGCAAGCAGGGAGGCACTGAAGCTTTCTTT. Its translation is CASKQGGTEAFF. The genes are TRBV10-2 and TRBJ1-1; D is perhaps TRBD1 (5 bases). This CDR3 comprises 12 residues. V dropped 7 bases and J dropped 4 bases, with 10 bases sitting between them. Germline loops: CDR1 WSHSY, CDR2 SAAADI.

V is TRBV9 and J is TRBJ2-3, with 12 bases aligning to TRBD2. The CDR3 spans 15 residues. Germline CDR1 is SGDLS and CDR2 is YYNGEE. The V and J ends lost 4 bases and 5 bases, in that order; junction bases with no gene match: 5. The CDR3 loop reads CASSTGLAGGDTQYF. CDR3 bases: TGTGCCAGCAGCACGGGACTAGCGGGTGGAGATACGCAGTATTTT.

The chain is built from TRBV6-5 and TRBJ2-7, with 10 bases lining up with TRBD1. Unmatched junction bases numbered 0, after V lost 2 bases and J lost 2 bases. The CDR3 is made up of 14 amino acids. Germline CDR1 and CDR2: MNHEY and SVGAGI. CDR3 sequence reads: CASSYGTGAYEQYF. The CDR3 nucleotides are TGTGCCAGCAGTTACGGGACAGGGGCCTACGAGCAGTACTTC.

The rearrangement links TRBV5-6 to TRBJ1-2; TRBD1 aligns across 8 bases. Germline-derived CDR1 and CDR2 are SGHDT and YYEEEE. The CDR3 is 15 amino acids. Trimming cost V 4 bases and J 7 bases; bases outside gene matches: 12. The DNA for the CDR3 is TGTGCCAGCAGCCCGAGGCGCCAGGGGGCTCCTGGCTACACCTTC. Protein sequence: CASSPRRQGAPGYTF.

The gene calls are TRBV4-1 and TRBJ1-2; 11 bases fit TRBD1. With 4 bases clipped from V and 6 bases from J, the junction kept 4 bases outside the gene matches. CDR1 MGHRA and CDR2 YSYEKL come from the germline V gene. The CDR3 length is 14 residues. CDR3 sequence (DNA): TGCGCCAGCAGCCCTCGGACAGGGGGCCATGGCTACACCTTC. Its translation is CASSPRTGGHGYTF.

The chain carries TRBV5-1 and TRBJ1-6; TRBD1 aligns across 9 bases. This CDR3 is 16 amino acids long. V was pared by 4 bases and J by 7 bases, with 9 bases of the junction left unmatched. The V gene's germline CDR1 is SGHRS and CDR2 YFSETQ. CDR3 in amino acids: CASSPTGTGTNSPLHF. The CDR3 nucleotides read TGCGCCAGCAGCCCTACCGGGACAGGGACGAATTCACCCCTCCACTTT.

J is TRBJ2-7 and V is TRBV14; 10 positions agree with TRBD1. Looked up from germline, CDR1 is SGHDN and CDR2 is FVKESK. The CDR3 loop spans 15 amino acids. V dropped 5 bases and J dropped 1; count of bases not matched to a gene: 5. CDR3 region: CASSRGDRGSYEQYF. The CDR3 nucleotides read TGTGCCAGCAGCAGGGGGGACAGGGGATCCTACGAGCAGTACTTC.